These T cell receptor beta chains were read from a single sample in a study of response to subunit inactivated influenza vaccine. In TCRdb, the RT-PCR reads were re-called with MiXCR into one record per CDR3 protein. The sample holds approximately 700,000 distinct CDR3 sequences; less than 20% are singletons and the top ten take roughly 10%. This sample comprised PBMCs from blood, obtained approximately 13 days after vaccination. These receptors all stem from a man in his fifties or sixties who received an inactivated influenza vaccine. The CDR3 runs from the conserved cysteine through the conserved F or W. A D gene is named only where the DNA matches it firmly. Clone size, where shown, is once, few, many, or a class for clones that have expanded.

v_gene: TRBV11-3; j_gene: TRBJ2-1; abundance: NA; d_gene: TRBD2; len: 16; CDR3nt: TGTGCCAGCAGTTTGGGGGATGGACTAGCGGGTGATGAGCAGTTCTTC; CDR3aa: CASSLGDGLAGDEQFF
v_gene: TRBV5-6; j_gene: TRBJ1-2; abundance: few; d_gene: NA; len: 15; CDR3nt: TGTGCCAGCAGCTTGGTCTCCGCCAGAAACTATGGCTACACCTTC; CDR3aa: CASSLVSARNYGYTF
v_gene: TRBV3-1; j_gene: TRBJ1-1; abundance: few; d_gene: NA; len: 16; CDR3nt: TGTGCCAGCAGCCAAGACACTGGACGGCTAAACACTGAAGCTTTCTTT; CDR3aa: CASSQDTGRLNTEAFF
v_gene: TRBV29-1; j_gene: TRBJ1-3; abundance: few; d_gene: TRBD1; len: 12; CDR3nt: TGCAGCGTACGGACAGGAGGAAACACCATATATTTT; CDR3aa: CSVRTGGNTIYF
v_gene: TRBV20-1; j_gene: TRBJ1-1; abundance: NA; d_gene: NA; len: 13; CDR3nt: TGCAGTGCTAGAGTTGACCCGAACACTGAAGCTTTCTTT; CDR3aa: CSARVDPNTEAFF
v_gene: TRBV7-9; j_gene: TRBJ2-7; abundance: few; d_gene: TRBD1; len: 13; CDR3nt: TGTGCCAGCAGCCGACAGGGTCGCGACGAGCAGTACTTC; CDR3aa: CASSRQGRDEQYF
v_gene: TRBV29-1; j_gene: TRBJ1-5; abundance: NA; d_gene: NA; len: 13; CDR3nt: TGCAGCGTTGTGGCAGGGGCGGATCAGCCCCAGCATTTT; CDR3aa: CSVVAGADQPQHF
v_gene: TRBV3-1; j_gene: TRBJ2-3; abundance: few; d_gene: NA; len: 15; CDR3nt: TGTGCCAGCAGCCAAGAGGTGTCGAGCACAGATACGCAGTATTTT; CDR3aa: CASSQEVSSTDTQYF
v_gene: TRBV6-2/TRBV6-3; j_gene: TRBJ1-5; abundance: NA; d_gene: NA; len: 13; CDR3nt: TGTGCCAGCATTTTGACAACTAATCAGCCCCAGCATTTT; CDR3aa: CASILTTNQPQHF
v_gene: TRBV18; j_gene: TRBJ2-7; abundance: NA; d_gene: NA; len: 14; CDR3nt: TGTGCCAGCTCATCAGACACCAACTCCTACGAGCAGTACTTC; CDR3aa: CASSSDTNSYEQYF
v_gene: TRBV24-1; j_gene: TRBJ2-1; abundance: few; d_gene: TRBD2; len: 15; CDR3nt: TGTGCCACCAGTGATAGCGGGGGGGCCGGTTTTGAGCAGTTCTTC; CDR3aa: CATSDSGGAGFEQFF
v_gene: TRBV10-3; j_gene: TRBJ2-5; abundance: once; d_gene: TRBD2; len: 15; CDR3nt: TGTGCCATCAGTGACGGGGAGGGCCAGGGTGAGACCCAGTACTTC; CDR3aa: CAISDGEGQGETQYF
v_gene: TRBV3-1; j_gene: TRBJ2-7; abundance: many; d_gene: TRBD2; len: 15; CDR3nt: TGTGCCAGCAGCCCGACTAGCGGGGGAACCTACGAGCAGTACTTC; CDR3aa: CASSPTSGGTYEQYF
v_gene: TRBV7-6; j_gene: TRBJ1-2; abundance: few; d_gene: NA; len: 13; CDR3nt: TGTGCCAGCAGCCGAACCTCCCAGTCTGGCTACACCTTC; CDR3aa: CASSRTSQSGYTF
v_gene: TRBV7-3; j_gene: TRBJ2-1; abundance: few; d_gene: NA; len: 15; CDR3nt: TGTGCCAGCAGCCCACGGGGAGCACTCTACAATGAGCAGTTCTTC; CDR3aa: CASSPRGALYNEQFF
v_gene: TRBV6-2/TRBV6-3; j_gene: TRBJ2-3; abundance: NA; d_gene: TRBD2; len: 14; CDR3nt: TGTGCCAGCAGTCCCGCTAGCGGGAGGGATACGCAGTATTTT; CDR3aa: CASSPASGRDTQYF
v_gene: TRBV20-1; j_gene: TRBJ2-7; abundance: NA; d_gene: TRBD1; len: 14; CDR3nt: TGCAGTGCTAGTCTCACCGGGACAGCCTACGAGCAGTACTTC; CDR3aa: CSASLTGTAYEQYF
v_gene: TRBV5-1; j_gene: TRBJ2-3; abundance: few; d_gene: NA; len: 15; CDR3nt: TGCGCCAGCAGCTTGGCCAGCCGGGGAGGAGATACGCAGTATTTT; CDR3aa: CASSLASRGGDTQYF
v_gene: TRBV14; j_gene: TRBJ2-1; abundance: NA; d_gene: TRBD1; len: 16; CDR3nt: TGTGCCAGCAGCCTCCGACAGGGGGGCTCCTACAATGAGCAGTTCTTC; CDR3aa: CASSLRQGGSYNEQFF
v_gene: TRBV4-2; j_gene: TRBJ2-4; abundance: NA; d_gene: TRBD2; len: 16; CDR3nt: TGTGCCAGCAGCCAAGATACTAGCGGGAACAAAAACATTCAGTACTTC; CDR3aa: CASSQDTSGNKNIQYF
v_gene: TRBV5-1; j_gene: TRBJ1-2; abundance: few; d_gene: NA; len: 14; CDR3nt: TGCGCCAGCAGCTCGGGCCTAGATTTAGGGGGCTACACCTTC; CDR3aa: CASSSGLDLGGYTF
v_gene: TRBV4-2; j_gene: TRBJ2-7; abundance: NA; d_gene: TRBD1; len: 15; CDR3nt: TGTGCCAGCAGCCCGGACAGGGGGACCCCCTACGAGCAGTACTTC; CDR3aa: CASSPDRGTPYEQYF
v_gene: TRBV5-1; j_gene: TRBJ2-1; abundance: few; d_gene: TRBD2; len: 16; CDR3nt: TGCGCCAGCAGCTCCGGGCGGGGGGGCGGACGTAATGAGCAGTTCTTC; CDR3aa: CASSSGRGGGRNEQFF
v_gene: TRBV6-2/TRBV6-3; j_gene: TRBJ1-2; abundance: few; d_gene: NA; len: 14; CDR3nt: TGTGCCAGCGGAGAAAGGGGGGCGGGAGATGGCTACACCTTC; CDR3aa: CASGERGAGDGYTF
v_gene: TRBV4-2; j_gene: TRBJ2-7; abundance: NA; d_gene: TRBD2; len: 17; CDR3nt: TGTGCCAGCAGCCAAGATCCTAGCGGGGGTAGCTCCTACGAGCAGTACTTC; CDR3aa: CASSQDPSGGSSYEQYF
v_gene: TRBV3-1; j_gene: TRBJ2-1; abundance: few; d_gene: TRBD2; len: 14; CDR3nt: TGTGCCAGCACCTTAGCGGGAGTAACCAATGAGCAGTTCTTC; CDR3aa: CASTLAGVTNEQFF
v_gene: TRBV20-1; j_gene: TRBJ1-5; abundance: NA; d_gene: NA; len: 16; CDR3nt: TGCAGTGCTAGAGCACAGGGATCATATAGCAATCAGCCCCAGCATTTT; CDR3aa: CSARAQGSYSNQPQHF
v_gene: TRBV29-1; j_gene: TRBJ2-1; abundance: NA; d_gene: TRBD1; len: 16; CDR3nt: TGCAGCGTCAACCACAGGGGCCCCAACTCCTACAATGAGCAGTTCTTC; CDR3aa: CSVNHRGPNSYNEQFF
v_gene: TRBV6-2/TRBV6-3; j_gene: TRBJ2-7; abundance: few; d_gene: TRBD2; len: 15; CDR3nt: TGTGCCAGCAGTCTACTAGCGGGCGACCCCGATGGGCAGTACTTC; CDR3aa: CASSLLAGDPDGQYF
v_gene: TRBV6-1; j_gene: TRBJ1-2; abundance: many; d_gene: TRBD1; len: 13; CDR3nt: TGTGCCAGCACCCAGACGGACAGGGCCAGCTACACCTTC; CDR3aa: CASTQTDRASYTF
v_gene: TRBV6-2/TRBV6-3; j_gene: TRBJ2-7; abundance: NA; d_gene: TRBD2; len: 18; CDR3nt: TGTGCCAGCAGTTACCGTATGACTAGCGGGAGATCGGCGTACGAGCAGTACTTC; CDR3aa: CASSYRMTSGRSAYEQYF
v_gene: TRBV4-2; j_gene: TRBJ2-3; abundance: few; d_gene: NA; len: 16; CDR3nt: TGTGCCAGCAGCCACCCCGGCGGGACGGGCACAGATACGCAGTATTTT; CDR3aa: CASSHPGGTGTDTQYF
v_gene: TRBV2; j_gene: TRBJ2-2; abundance: few; d_gene: TRBD2; len: 17; CDR3nt: TGTGCCAGCAGTGAAGCGCGGCTAGCGGGGCTCACCGGGGAGCTGTTTTTT; CDR3aa: CASSEARLAGLTGELFF
v_gene: TRBV20-1; j_gene: TRBJ1-1; abundance: NA; d_gene: NA; len: 13; CDR3nt: TGCAGTGCTCCGATCGACAGCTCGGTGCGGGCTTTCTTT; CDR3aa: CSAPIDSSVRAFF
v_gene: TRBV18; j_gene: TRBJ2-5; abundance: few; d_gene: NA; len: 11; CDR3nt: TGTGCCAGCTCACCAACAGGATACCTATACTTC; CDR3aa: CASSPTGYLYF
v_gene: TRBV29-1; j_gene: TRBJ2-3; abundance: many; d_gene: TRBD2; len: 16; CDR3nt: TGCAGCGTTTCACCCCGACTAGCGGGAGACGCAGATACGCAGTATTTT; CDR3aa: CSVSPRLAGDADTQYF
v_gene: TRBV4-3; j_gene: TRBJ2-2; abundance: NA; d_gene: NA; len: 17; CDR3nt: TGCGCCAGCAGCCAAGATCGAAGGAGAAGGTATTCCGGGGAGCTGTTTTTT; CDR3aa: CASSQDRRRRYSGELFF
v_gene: TRBV4-3; j_gene: TRBJ2-7; abundance: NA; d_gene: TRBD1; len: 19; CDR3nt: TGCGCCAGCAGCCAAGTCGCCGAGTCGGGACAGGGGGGATCCTACGAGCAGTACTTC; CDR3aa: CASSQVAESGQGGSYEQYF
v_gene: TRBV4-2; j_gene: TRBJ2-7; abundance: NA; d_gene: TRBD1; len: 16; CDR3nt: TGTGCCAGCAGCCAAGTCGACAGGGGGTTTCCCTACGAGCAGTACTTC; CDR3aa: CASSQVDRGFPYEQYF
v_gene: TRBV7-2; j_gene: TRBJ2-4; abundance: NA; d_gene: TRBD1; len: 15; CDR3nt: TGTGCCAGCAGCTTAGGACAGGGGAGCAGAAACATTCAGTACTTC; CDR3aa: CASSLGQGSRNIQYF
v_gene: TRBV2; j_gene: TRBJ2-1; abundance: few; d_gene: TRBD1; len: 15; CDR3nt: TGTGCCAGCAGTGTGGACAGGGGGTCGTGGAATGAGCAGTTCTTC; CDR3aa: CASSVDRGSWNEQFF
v_gene: TRBV20-1; j_gene: TRBJ2-7; abundance: few; d_gene: TRBD2; len: 15; CDR3nt: TGCAGTGCCCCCCAAGGGGCTAGCGGGGGTTACGAGCAGTACTTC; CDR3aa: CSAPQGASGGYEQYF
v_gene: TRBV7-2; j_gene: TRBJ2-5; abundance: few; d_gene: TRBD1; len: 15; CDR3nt: TGTGCCAGCAGCTTGACAGGGCGTTACCAAGAGACCCAGTACTTC; CDR3aa: CASSLTGRYQETQYF
v_gene: TRBV30; j_gene: TRBJ2-7; abundance: once; d_gene: TRBD2; len: 14; CDR3nt: TGTGCCTGGACCCCGTCTAGCGGGATCTACGAGCAGTACTTC; CDR3aa: CAWTPSSGIYEQYF
v_gene: TRBV4-1; j_gene: TRBJ2-3; abundance: few; d_gene: TRBD2; len: 17; CDR3nt: TGCGCCAGCAGCCAAGATTATAGAGCGGGGGGCACAGATACGCAGTATTTT; CDR3aa: CASSQDYRAGGTDTQYF
v_gene: TRBV7-2; j_gene: TRBJ2-1; abundance: NA; d_gene: TRBD2; len: 16; CDR3nt: TGTGCCAGCAGCTTACTTCCTAGCGGGAGGGGGGATGAGCAGTTCTTC; CDR3aa: CASSLLPSGRGDEQFF
v_gene: TRBV7-8; j_gene: TRBJ2-2; abundance: NA; d_gene: TRBD1; len: 18; CDR3nt: TGTGCCAGCAGCTTAGTAGTAGGGGGCAAGACGAACACCGGGGAGCTGTTTTTT; CDR3aa: CASSLVVGGKTNTGELFF
v_gene: TRBV29-1; j_gene: TRBJ2-5; abundance: few; d_gene: NA; len: 12; CDR3nt: TGCAGCGTTGTTCCCGGGGAGGAGACCCAGTACTTC; CDR3aa: CSVVPGEETQYF
v_gene: TRBV27; j_gene: TRBJ2-3; abundance: few; d_gene: NA; len: 16; CDR3nt: TGTGCCAGCAGCGTGTCCTGGGGGGAGGCGGCAGATACGCAGTATTTT; CDR3aa: CASSVSWGEAADTQYF
v_gene: TRBV4-1; j_gene: TRBJ2-1; abundance: few; d_gene: TRBD2; len: 18; CDR3nt: TGCGCCAGCAGCCACCCCGGCCCTAGCGGGAGACGTTACAATGAGCAGTTCTTC; CDR3aa: CASSHPGPSGRRYNEQFF
v_gene: TRBV7-8; j_gene: TRBJ2-7; abundance: NA; d_gene: TRBD1; len: 19; CDR3nt: TGTGCCAGCAGCTGGGGATATAGGAGGACAGGGGGCGATTCCTACGAGCAGTACTTC; CDR3aa: CASSWGYRRTGGDSYEQYF
v_gene: TRBV5-1; j_gene: TRBJ2-7; abundance: few; d_gene: TRBD1; len: 14; CDR3nt: TGCGCCAGCAGCTTGGCCGGACAGGGGACCGAGCAGTACTTC; CDR3aa: CASSLAGQGTEQYF
v_gene: TRBV10-3; j_gene: TRBJ2-7; abundance: NA; d_gene: NA; len: 15; CDR3nt: TGTGCCATCAGTGAGTCTGGGGGCAGTTGGTACGAGCAGTACTTC; CDR3aa: CAISESGGSWYEQYF
v_gene: TRBV15; j_gene: TRBJ2-1; abundance: NA; d_gene: NA; len: 17; CDR3nt: TGTGCCACCAGCAGAGACCTGGGGGCCCCCTTCAACAATGAGCAGTTCTTC; CDR3aa: CATSRDLGAPFNNEQFF
v_gene: TRBV5-4; j_gene: TRBJ2-7; abundance: NA; d_gene: NA; len: 14; CDR3nt: TGTGCCAGCAGCTTGGAACCGAGCTCCTACGAGCAGTACTTC; CDR3aa: CASSLEPSSYEQYF
v_gene: TRBV3-1; j_gene: TRBJ2-1; abundance: NA; d_gene: TRBD1; len: 16; CDR3nt: TGTGCCAGCAGCCCAATAACAGGGGGCGCGTACAATGAGCAGTTCTTC; CDR3aa: CASSPITGGAYNEQFF
v_gene: TRBV27; j_gene: TRBJ2-3; abundance: NA; d_gene: TRBD1; len: 17; CDR3nt: TGTGCCAGCAGTCCGTCCATTCGGGACAGGGGGCAAGATACGCAGTATTTT; CDR3aa: CASSPSIRDRGQDTQYF
v_gene: TRBV4-3; j_gene: TRBJ2-7; abundance: NA; d_gene: TRBD2; len: 15; CDR3nt: TGCGCCAGCAGCCACCTAGCGGGGGCTAACTACGAGCAGTACTTC; CDR3aa: CASSHLAGANYEQYF
v_gene: TRBV6-5; j_gene: TRBJ1-2; abundance: NA; d_gene: NA; len: 12; CDR3nt: TGTGCCAGCACGGAAGGCAACTATGGCTACACCTTC; CDR3aa: CASTEGNYGYTF
v_gene: TRBV7-9; j_gene: TRBJ2-1; abundance: few; d_gene: NA; len: 13; CDR3nt: TGTGCCAGCGATGGGCAGATATACAATGAGCAGTTCTTC; CDR3aa: CASDGQIYNEQFF